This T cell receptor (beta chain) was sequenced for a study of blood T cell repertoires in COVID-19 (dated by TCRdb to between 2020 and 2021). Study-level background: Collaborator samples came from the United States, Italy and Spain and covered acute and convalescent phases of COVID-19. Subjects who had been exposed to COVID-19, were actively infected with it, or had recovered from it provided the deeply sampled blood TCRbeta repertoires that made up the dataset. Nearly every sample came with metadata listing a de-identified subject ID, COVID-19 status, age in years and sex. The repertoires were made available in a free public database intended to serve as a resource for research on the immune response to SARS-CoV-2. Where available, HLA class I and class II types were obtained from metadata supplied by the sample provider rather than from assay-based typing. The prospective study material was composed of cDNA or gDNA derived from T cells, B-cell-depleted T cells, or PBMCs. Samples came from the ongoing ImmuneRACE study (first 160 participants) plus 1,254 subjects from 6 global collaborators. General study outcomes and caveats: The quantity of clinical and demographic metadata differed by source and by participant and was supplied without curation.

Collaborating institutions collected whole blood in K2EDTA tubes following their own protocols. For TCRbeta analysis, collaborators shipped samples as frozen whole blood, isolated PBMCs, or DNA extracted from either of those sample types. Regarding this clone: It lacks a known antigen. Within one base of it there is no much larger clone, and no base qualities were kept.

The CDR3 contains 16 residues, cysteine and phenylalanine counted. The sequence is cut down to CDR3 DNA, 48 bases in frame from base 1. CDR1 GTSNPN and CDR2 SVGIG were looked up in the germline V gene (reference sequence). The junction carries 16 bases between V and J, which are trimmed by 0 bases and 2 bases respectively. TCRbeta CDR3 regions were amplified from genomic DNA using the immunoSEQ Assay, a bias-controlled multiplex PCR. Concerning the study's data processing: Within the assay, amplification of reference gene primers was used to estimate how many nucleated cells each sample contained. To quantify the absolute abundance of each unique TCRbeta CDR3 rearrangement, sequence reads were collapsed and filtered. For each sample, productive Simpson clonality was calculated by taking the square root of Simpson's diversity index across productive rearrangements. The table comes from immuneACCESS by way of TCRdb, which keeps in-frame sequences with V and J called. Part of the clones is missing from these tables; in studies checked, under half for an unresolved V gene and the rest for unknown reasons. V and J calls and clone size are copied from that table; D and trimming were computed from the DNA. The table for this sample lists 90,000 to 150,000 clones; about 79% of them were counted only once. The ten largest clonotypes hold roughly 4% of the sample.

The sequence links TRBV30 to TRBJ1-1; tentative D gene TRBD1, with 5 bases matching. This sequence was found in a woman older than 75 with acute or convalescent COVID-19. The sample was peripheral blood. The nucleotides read TGTGCCTGGAGTGTAGGAGGGGTGGCAACAAACACTGAAGCTTTCTTT. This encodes CAWSVGGVATNTEAFF.